A selection of T cell receptor beta chains follows, all from one sample in a study of vaccination and CD4 T cells after COVID-19. TCRdb redid the calling of the PCR reads with MiXCR, one entry per CDR3 protein. The table includes some 7,000 distinct CDR3 sequences, approximately 40% detected once. These receptors lack a known antigen. The sequenced sample was CD4+ T cells from blood, cultured in vitro. These receptors were collected from a human donor in good health. Each CDR3 is given with its conserved first and last residue. A D gene is named only where the DNA matches it firmly. Clone size appears in some rows only: once, few, many, or a class for an expanded clone.

clone_size d_call j_call v_call cdr3_aa cdr3_nt
NA NA TRBJ1-1 TRBV25-1 CASSASSLGANTEAFF TGTGCCAGCAGTGCCTCCTCGCTGGGGGCCAACACTGAAGCTTTCTTT
NA NA TRBJ1-1 TRBV29-1 CSVESRAYTEAFF TGCAGCGTTGAATCGAGGGCGTACACTGAAGCTTTCTTT
NA NA TRBJ1-5 TRBV19 CASSMGHSNQPQHF TGTGCCAGTAGTATGGGCCATAGCAATCAGCCCCAGCATTTT
NA NA TRBJ1-5 TRBV15 CATSRDQVIGNQPQHF TGTGCCACCAGCAGAGATCAGGTTATCGGAAATCAGCCCCAGCATTTT
few NA TRBJ1-2 TRBV30 CAWGVYGYTF TGTGCCTGGGGAGTCTATGGCTACACCTTC
NA NA TRBJ1-6 TRBV18 CASSPRPGANSPLHF TGTGCCAGCTCACCAAGGCCAGGGGCGAATTCACCCCTCCACTTT
NA NA TRBJ2-6 TRBV20-1 CSARKTSGTGANVLTF TGCAGTGCTAGAAAGACCTCGGGAACTGGGGCCAACGTCCTGACTTTC
few TRBD1 TRBJ1-1 TRBV25-1 CASRLGQDTEAFF TGTGCCAGCAGACTCGGACAGGACACTGAAGCTTTCTTT
few NA TRBJ1-1 TRBV6-4 CASKSPGSEAFF TGTGCCAGCAAAAGTCCCGGTTCTGAAGCTTTCTTT
few NA TRBJ2-2 TRBV6-1 CASSLRTSNTGELFF TGTGCCAGCAGCCTCCGGACCTCGAACACCGGGGAGCTGTTTTTT
NA NA TRBJ1-5 TRBV6-2/TRBV6-3 CASSFSGGAPWGGNQPQHF TGTGCCAGCAGTTTCTCCGGGGGTGCCCCTTGGGGTGGCAATCAGCCCCAGCATTTT
NA NA TRBJ2-3 TRBV20-1 CSALKLGLEIDTQYF TGCAGTGCTCTTAAGTTGGGGTTGGAAATCGATACGCAGTATTTT
NA NA TRBJ1-4 TRBV15 CATSEVRNEKLFF TGTGCCACCAGCGAGGTGAGGAATGAAAAACTGTTTTTT
NA NA TRBJ1-2 TRBV2 CASSESQGLNGYTF TGTGCCAGCAGTGAATCCCAGGGCTTAAATGGCTACACCTTC
few NA TRBJ1-2 TRBV12-3/TRBV12-4 CASSYTGYGYTF TGTGCCAGCAGTTACACAGGGTACGGCTACACCTTC
NA TRBD1 TRBJ2-7 TRBV10-3 CASGQAYEQYF TGTGCCAGCGGACAGGCGTACGAGCAGTACTTC
once NA TRBJ1-5 TRBV6-1 CASSPGYPSNQPQHF TGTGCCAGCAGCCCAGGGTATCCTAGCAATCAGCCCCAGCATTTT
NA NA TRBJ2-7 TRBV9 CASSPPLKDEQYF TGTGCCAGCAGCCCCCCTCTTAAGGACGAGCAGTACTTC
NA TRBD1 TRBJ2-2 TRBV12-3/TRBV12-4 CASSPGQGGWTGELFF TGTGCCAGCAGCCCCGGACAGGGTGGGTGGACCGGGGAGCTGTTTTTT
NA TRBD2 TRBJ2-5 TRBV4-2 CASSQDKREQETQYF TGTGCCAGCAGCCAAGATAAGCGGGAACAAGAGACCCAGTACTTC
NA NA TRBJ1-2 TRBV19 CASSPQFRDGRLIYTF TGTGCCAGTAGTCCCCAATTCCGGGACGGCCGGTTAATCTACACCTTC
NA NA TRBJ1-1 TRBV27 CASSFSEVDTEAFF TGTGCCAGCAGTTTCAGCGAGGTTGACACTGAAGCTTTCTTT
few NA TRBJ1-5 TRBV6-5 CASRYREGNQPQHF TGTGCCAGCAGGTACAGGGAAGGCAATCAGCCCCAGCATTTT
medium-sized TRBD1 TRBJ1-5 TRBV27 CASSPNRGRGNQPQHF TGTGCCAGCAGTCCCAACAGGGGTCGTGGCAATCAGCCCCAGCATTTT
NA NA TRBJ2-7 TRBV11-2 CASSLSGQLDEQYF TGTGCCAGCAGCCTATCTGGACAGCTCGACGAGCAGTACTTC
NA TRBD1 TRBJ2-1 TRBV6-5 CASSLDRGVRNEQFF TGTGCCAGCAGTTTGGACAGGGGCGTTAGGAATGAGCAGTTCTTC
NA NA TRBJ1-1 TRBV7-8 CASSSAAGPEAFF TGTGCCAGCAGCTCGGCCGCCGGACCCGAAGCTTTCTTT
few NA TRBJ2-7 TRBV6-5 CASSWGSKSYEQYF TGTGCCAGCAGTTGGGGCTCTAAATCCTACGAGCAGTACTTC
few NA TRBJ2-5 TRBV12-3/TRBV12-4 CASRSLETQYF TGTGCCAGCAGAAGCCTAGAGACCCAGTACTTC
NA NA TRBJ2-7 TRBV6-5 CASSYSKGGYAIDYEQYF TGTGCCAGCAGTTACTCGAAAGGGGGGTACGCTATCGACTACGAGCAGTACTTC
few TRBD1 TRBJ2-7 TRBV20-1 CSARRQGLYEQYF TGCAGTGCTAGACGACAGGGGTTGTACGAGCAGTACTTC
NA NA TRBJ2-1 TRBV6-1 CASIRQEIYNEQFF TGTGCCAGCATTCGACAGGAGATATACAATGAGCAGTTCTTC
few NA TRBJ1-1 TRBV6-1 CASSGDTDEAFF TGTGCCAGCAGTGGCGATACAGATGAAGCTTTCTTT
NA TRBD1 TRBJ1-6 TRBV9 CASSPETGGLYNSPLHF TGTGCCAGCAGCCCCGAGACAGGGGGTTTGTATAATTCACCCCTCCACTTT
NA NA TRBJ1-3 TRBV7-8 CASSHSTNTIYF TGTGCCAGCAGCCACTCCACTAACACCATATATTTT
few TRBD1 TRBJ1-1 TRBV10-2 CASSQGGATEAFF TGCGCCAGCAGTCAGGGGGGCGCGACTGAAGCTTTCTTT
NA NA TRBJ2-2 TRBV6-5 CASSYTHTGELFF TGTGCCAGCAGTTACACGCACACCGGGGAGCTGTTTTTT
NA NA TRBJ1-2 TRBV10-3 CATLQENYGYTF TGTGCCACCCTGCAAGAGAACTATGGCTACACCTTC
NA NA TRBJ1-6 TRBV6-2/TRBV6-3 CASSWEAYNSPLHF TGTGCCAGCAGTTGGGAGGCCTATAATTCACCCCTCCACTTT
few NA TRBJ2-6 TRBV27 CASSSTFPSGANVLTF TGTGCCAGCAGTTCGACTTTCCCCTCTGGGGCCAACGTCCTGACTTTC
NA NA TRBJ1-5 TRBV5-5 CASSVLGLSQPQHF TGTGCCAGCAGCGTGCTAGGGTTAAGTCAGCCCCAGCATTTT
few NA TRBJ1-2 TRBV15 CATSTKGNYGYTF TGTGCCACCAGCACGAAAGGGAACTATGGCTACACCTTC
few NA TRBJ1-1 TRBV11-2 CASSLTVHLNTEAFF TGTGCCAGCAGCTTAACGGTGCATTTGAACACTGAAGCTTTCTTT
few NA TRBJ1-1 TRBV10-2 CASWEGWQQEAFF TGCGCCAGCTGGGAGGGTTGGCAGCAAGAAGCTTTCTTT
large NA TRBJ1-2 TRBV30 CAWSGVRGGYTF TGTGCCTGGAGCGGTGTACGCGGCGGCTACACCTTC
few NA TRBJ2-5 TRBV19 CASSQGPIQETQYF TGTGCCAGTAGCCAGGGCCCAATCCAAGAGACCCAGTACTTC